These 2 T cell receptor beta chains were sequenced from one sample in a study of read filtering for tumor transcriptome and immune sequencing. The library was built from roughly 400 ng RNA with molecular barcoded adaptors for alpha/delta and beta/gamma chains. TCRdb re-analysed the reads in MiXCR, keeping a single row per CDR3 protein. The sample yields some 38,000 distinct CDR3 sequences, 14% seen once. The material sequenced was a population of CD138-negative cells sorted from bone marrow. These receptors all come from a donor older than 35 with multiple myeloma.

This clonotype was found many times. The V and J genes are TRBV19 and TRBJ1-2, with 7 bases matching TRBD1. The length of the CDR3 is 16 residues. CDR1 and CDR2 (germline): LNHDA, SQIVND (reference sequence). The trim removed 7 bases at V and 4 bases at J, leaving 15 bases unmatched. CDR3 bases: TGTGCCAGTACGATGCCCACCGGAGGACAGGTCTATGGCTACACCTTC. It is translated as CASTMPTGGQVYGYTF.

At least ten counts were recorded for this clonotype. The chain is built from TRBV14 and TRBJ2-3; the D gene is possibly TRBD1 (5 bases). Germline V gives CDR1 SGHDN, CDR2 FVKESK. V was pared by 0 bases and J by 1 base, with 8 bases between. The CDR3 has 15 amino acids. The CDR3 DNA reads TGTGCCAGCAGCCAAGAAGTGACAGGCACAGATACGCAGTATTTT. This encodes CASSQEVTGTDTQYF.